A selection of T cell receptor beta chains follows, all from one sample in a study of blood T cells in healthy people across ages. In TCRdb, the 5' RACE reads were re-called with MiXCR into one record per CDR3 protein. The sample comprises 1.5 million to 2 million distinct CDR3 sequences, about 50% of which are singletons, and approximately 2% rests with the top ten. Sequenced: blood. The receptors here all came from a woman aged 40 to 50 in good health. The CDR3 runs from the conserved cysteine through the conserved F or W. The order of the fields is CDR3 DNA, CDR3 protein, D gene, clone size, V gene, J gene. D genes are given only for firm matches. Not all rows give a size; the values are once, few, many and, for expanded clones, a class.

DNA: TGTGCCAGCAACGTGATGCCCCAGCCCCAGCATTTT; CDR3: CASNVMPQPQHF; D: .; size: .; V: TRBV6-2/TRBV6-3; J: TRBJ1-5
DNA: TGTGCCAGCAGTTTACAGGGACCGATGGTGGGCCACGAGCAGTACTTC; CDR3: CASSLQGPMVGHEQYF; D: .; size: once; V: TRBV28; J: TRBJ2-7
DNA: TGCAGTGCGTATCGGCAGAGCACAGGTACGCAGTATTTT; CDR3: CSAYRQSTGTQYF; D: .; size: .; V: TRBV20-1; J: TRBJ2-3
DNA: TGTGCCAGCAGCTTAGCCCCCCGGGACATTCAGTACTTC; CDR3: CASSLAPRDIQYF; D: .; size: .; V: TRBV7-2; J: TRBJ2-4
DNA: TGTGCCAGCAGCCAAGCCCCCCGTGGGAACATTCAGTACTTC; CDR3: CASSQAPRGNIQYF; D: .; size: .; V: TRBV3-1; J: TRBJ2-4
DNA: TGTGCCAGCAGTTTCCTGGGGCGAGGGGGCGATTTTCCGCCCCAGCATTTT; CDR3: CASSFLGRGGDFPPQHF; D: TRBD1; size: .; V: TRBV27; J: TRBJ1-5
DNA: TGTGCCAGTAGTAAACAGGGTCAGCCCCAGCATTTT; CDR3: CASSKQGQPQHF; D: .; size: .; V: TRBV19; J: TRBJ1-5
DNA: TGTGCCAGCAGCTCGCGGACAGGGGGAACCTACGAGCAGTACTTC; CDR3: CASSSRTGGTYEQYF; D: TRBD1; size: few; V: TRBV7-2; J: TRBJ2-7
DNA: TGCAGTGCTAGAGATGGCAGGCTCTCCAAAAACATTCAGTACTTC; CDR3: CSARDGRLSKNIQYF; D: .; size: .; V: TRBV20-1; J: TRBJ2-4
DNA: TGTGCCAGCAGCTCCCCTCTCGGAAGCGGGGCCTACAATGAGCAGTTCTTC; CDR3: CASSSPLGSGAYNEQFF; D: TRBD2; size: once; V: TRBV7-2; J: TRBJ2-1
DNA: TGTGCCAGCAGTTCGTCAGGGGCGCAAAACTATGGCTACACCTTC; CDR3: CASSSSGAQNYGYTF; D: .; size: .; V: TRBV27; J: TRBJ1-2
DNA: TGCGCCAGCAGCTTGGAACTGGGCGGGGGGACCCAGTACTTC; CDR3: CASSLELGGGTQYF; D: TRBD2; size: few; V: TRBV5-1; J: TRBJ2-5